This T cell receptor (beta chain) came from a study of chemoradiotherapy in HPV16-positive cancers. For the study at large: A couple of HPV16-positive patients' cells yielded candidate HPV-specific clones and common motifs.

Data came from immunoSEQ multiplex PCR; TCRdb stores just in-frame clones and leaves some out. In the table there are around 7,100 clones, about 74% of which are singletons. V was shortened by 0 bases and J by 5 bases, with 12 bases between the two germline ends. The CDR3 is 14 residues long. Per the germline V gene, CDR1 is SGDLS and CDR2 is YYNGEE. Over chemoradiotherapy, repertoires were sampled more than once. Study-wide findings and caveats: Candidate HPV-specific clones and E7-related TCR motifs grew in tumor during treatment. HPV-specific T cells were functionally defined from only a couple of HPV16-positive patients.

Comments on this clone: Its antigen remains unknown.

The receptor was isolated from a human donor with HPV-associated anogenital cancer. The sequencing used tumor tissue, collected from a patient who underwent chemoradiotherapy. V gene TRBV9 combines with J gene TRBJ2-7; D is possibly TRBD1 or TRBD2 (6 bases each). CDR3 loop: CASSVAGAQHEQYF. Here the CDR3 DNA reads TGTGCCAGCAGCGTAGCGGGGGCGCAGCACGAGCAGTACTTC.